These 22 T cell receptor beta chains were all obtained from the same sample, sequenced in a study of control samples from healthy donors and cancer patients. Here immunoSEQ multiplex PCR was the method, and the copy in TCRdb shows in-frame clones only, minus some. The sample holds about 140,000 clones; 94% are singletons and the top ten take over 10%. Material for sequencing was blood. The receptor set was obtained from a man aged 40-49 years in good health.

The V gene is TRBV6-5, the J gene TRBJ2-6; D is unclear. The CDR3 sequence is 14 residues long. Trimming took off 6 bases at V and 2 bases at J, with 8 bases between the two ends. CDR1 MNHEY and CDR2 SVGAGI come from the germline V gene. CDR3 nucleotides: TGTGCCAGCAGCCGGGCGCCTGGGGCCAACGTCCTGACTTTC. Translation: CASSRAPGANVLTF.

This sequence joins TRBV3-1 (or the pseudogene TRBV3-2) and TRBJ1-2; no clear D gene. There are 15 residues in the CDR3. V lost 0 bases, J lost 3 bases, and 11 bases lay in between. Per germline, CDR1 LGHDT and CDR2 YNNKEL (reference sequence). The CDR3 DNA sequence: TGTGCCAGCAGCCAAGAACCCCCTTACTACTATGGCTACACCTTC. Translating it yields CASSQEPPYYYGYTF.

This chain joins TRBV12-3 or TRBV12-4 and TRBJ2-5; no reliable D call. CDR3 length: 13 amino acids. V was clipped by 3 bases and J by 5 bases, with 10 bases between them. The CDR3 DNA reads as TGTGCCAGCAGTTTGGGCGAAGGGGAGACCCAGTACTTC. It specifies CASSLGEGETQYF.

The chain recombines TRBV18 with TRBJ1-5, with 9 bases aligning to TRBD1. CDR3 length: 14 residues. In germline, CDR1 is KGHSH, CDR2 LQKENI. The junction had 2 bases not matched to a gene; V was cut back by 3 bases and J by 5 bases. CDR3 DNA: TGTGCCAGCTCACCGGGACAGGGTGATCAGCCCCAGCATTTT. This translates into CASSPGQGDQPQHF.

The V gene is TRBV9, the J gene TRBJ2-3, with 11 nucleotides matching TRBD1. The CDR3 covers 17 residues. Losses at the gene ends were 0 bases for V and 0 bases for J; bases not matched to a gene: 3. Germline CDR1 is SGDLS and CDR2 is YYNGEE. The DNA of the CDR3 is TGTGCCAGCAGCGTAGTGGGACAGGGGGTGAGCACAGATACGCAGTATTTT. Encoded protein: CASSVVGQGVSTDTQYF.

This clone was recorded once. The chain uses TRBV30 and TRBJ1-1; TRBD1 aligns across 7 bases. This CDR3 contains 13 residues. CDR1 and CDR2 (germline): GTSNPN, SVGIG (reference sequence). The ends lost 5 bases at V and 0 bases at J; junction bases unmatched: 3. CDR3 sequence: CAWRDSMNTEAFF. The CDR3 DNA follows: TGTGCCTGGCGGGACAGTATGAACACTGAAGCTTTCTTT.

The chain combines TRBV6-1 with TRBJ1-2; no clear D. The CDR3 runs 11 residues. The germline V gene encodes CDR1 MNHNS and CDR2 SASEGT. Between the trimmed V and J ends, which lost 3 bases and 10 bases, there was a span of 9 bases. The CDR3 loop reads CASSELDDYTF. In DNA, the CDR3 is TGTGCCAGCAGTGAGTTGGATGACTACACCTTC.

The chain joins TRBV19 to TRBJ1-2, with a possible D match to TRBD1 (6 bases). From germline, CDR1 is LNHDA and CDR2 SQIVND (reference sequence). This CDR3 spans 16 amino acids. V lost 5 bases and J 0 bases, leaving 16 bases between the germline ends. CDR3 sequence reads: CASSSYRQEPNYGYTF. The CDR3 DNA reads TGTGCCAGTAGTTCATATCGACAGGAGCCTAACTATGGCTACACCTTC.

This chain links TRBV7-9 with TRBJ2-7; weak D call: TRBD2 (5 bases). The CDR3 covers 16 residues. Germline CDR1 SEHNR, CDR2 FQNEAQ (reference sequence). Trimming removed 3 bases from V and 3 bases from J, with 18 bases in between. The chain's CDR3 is CASSFSLPGLSYEQYF. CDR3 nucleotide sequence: TGTGCCAGCAGCTTCTCCCTTCCGGGATTGAGCTACGAGCAGTACTTC.

The CDR3 sequence is CASSPGQGLNYGYTF. In nucleotides, the CDR3 is TGTGCCAGCAGCCCCGGACAGGGACTTAACTATGGCTACACCTTC. The V call is TRBV9, the J call TRBJ1-2, with TRBD1 identical over 8 bases. Germline loops: CDR1 SGDLS, CDR2 YYNGEE. After removal of 4 bases from V and 1 base from J, the junction contained 6 bases not matched to a gene. The CDR3 sequence is 15 residues long. The entire variable domain, with the rest obtained from reference TRBV9 and TRBJ1-2, is as follows: DSGVTQTPKHLITATGQRVTLRCSPRSGDLSVYWYQQSLDQGLQFLIQYYNGEERAKGNILERFSAQQFPDLHSELNLSSLELGDSALYFCASSPGQGLNYGYTFGSGTRLTVV.

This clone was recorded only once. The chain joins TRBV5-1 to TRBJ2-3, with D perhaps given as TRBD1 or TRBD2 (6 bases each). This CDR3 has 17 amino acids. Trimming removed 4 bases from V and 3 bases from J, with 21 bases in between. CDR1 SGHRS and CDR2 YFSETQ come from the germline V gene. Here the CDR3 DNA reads TGCGCCAGCAGCCCGAAGACAGGACTACAAGCAACAGATACGCAGTATTTT. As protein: CASSPKTGLQATDTQYF.

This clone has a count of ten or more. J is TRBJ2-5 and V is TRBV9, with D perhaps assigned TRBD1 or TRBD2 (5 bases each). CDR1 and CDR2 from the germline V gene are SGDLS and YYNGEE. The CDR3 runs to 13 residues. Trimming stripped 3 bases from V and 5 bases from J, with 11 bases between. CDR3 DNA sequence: TGTGCCAGCAGCGGGGGGACCTTCGAGACCCAGTACTTC. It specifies CASSGGTFETQYF.

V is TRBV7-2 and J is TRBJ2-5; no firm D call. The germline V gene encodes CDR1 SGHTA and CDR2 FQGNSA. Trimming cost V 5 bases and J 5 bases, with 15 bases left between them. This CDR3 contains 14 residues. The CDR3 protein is CASSTRSITETQYF. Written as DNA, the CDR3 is TGTGCCAGCAGCACACGGTCGATAACCGAGACCCAGTACTTC.

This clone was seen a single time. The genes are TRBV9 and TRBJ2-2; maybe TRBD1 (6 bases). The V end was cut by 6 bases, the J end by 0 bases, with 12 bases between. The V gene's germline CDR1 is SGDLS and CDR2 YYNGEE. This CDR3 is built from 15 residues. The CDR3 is CASTRTESNTGELFF. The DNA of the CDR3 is TGTGCCAGCACCAGGACAGAATCGAACACCGGGGAGCTGTTTTTT.

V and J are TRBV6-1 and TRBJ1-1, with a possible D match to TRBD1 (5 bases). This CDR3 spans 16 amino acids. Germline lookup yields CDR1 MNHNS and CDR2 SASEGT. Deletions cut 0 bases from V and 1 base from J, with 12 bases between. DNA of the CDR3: TGTGCCAGCAGTGAAGCAGGGGAAGGAGGGAACACTGAAGCTTTCTTT. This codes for CASSEAGEGGNTEAFF.

The CDR3 reads CASSQVPRGDYYGYTF. The CDR3, as DNA: TGTGCCAGCAGCCAAGTACCAAGGGGAGACTACTATGGCTACACCTTC. V usage is TRBV3-1 (or the pseudogene TRBV3-2) and J usage is TRBJ1-2, with D maybe TRBD1 (5 bases). The germline V gene encodes CDR1 LGHDT and CDR2 YNNKEL (reference sequence). The CDR3 has 16 amino acids. Trimming removed 1 base from V and 3 bases from J, with 15 bases in between.

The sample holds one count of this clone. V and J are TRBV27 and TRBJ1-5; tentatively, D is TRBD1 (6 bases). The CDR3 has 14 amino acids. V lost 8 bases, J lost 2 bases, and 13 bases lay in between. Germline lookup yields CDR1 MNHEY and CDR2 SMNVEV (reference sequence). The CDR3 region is CASALQGRNQPQHF. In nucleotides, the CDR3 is TGTGCCAGCGCCCTACAGGGTCGCAATCAGCCCCAGCATTTT.

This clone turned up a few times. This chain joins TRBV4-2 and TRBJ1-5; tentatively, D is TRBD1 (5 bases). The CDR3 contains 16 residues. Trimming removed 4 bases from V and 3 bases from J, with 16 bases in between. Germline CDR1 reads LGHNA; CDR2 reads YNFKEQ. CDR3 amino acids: CASSPTIDSSNQPQHF. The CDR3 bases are TGTGCCAGCAGCCCCACCATCGACAGTTCCAATCAGCCCCAGCATTTT.

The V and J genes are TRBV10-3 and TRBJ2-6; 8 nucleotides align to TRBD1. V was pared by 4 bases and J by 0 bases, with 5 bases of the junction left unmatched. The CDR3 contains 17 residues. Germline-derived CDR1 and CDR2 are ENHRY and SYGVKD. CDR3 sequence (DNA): TGTGCCATCAGTGGCACAGGGGGGCTCTCTGGGGCCAACGTCCTGACTTTC. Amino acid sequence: CAISGTGGLSGANVLTF.

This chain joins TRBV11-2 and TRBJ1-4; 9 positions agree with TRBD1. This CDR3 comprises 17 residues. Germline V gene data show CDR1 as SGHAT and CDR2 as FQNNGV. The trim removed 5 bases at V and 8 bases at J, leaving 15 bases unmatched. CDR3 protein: CASSRRTLRDREEKLFF. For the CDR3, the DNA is TGTGCCAGCAGCCGACGCACCCTCCGGGACAGGGAGGAAAAACTGTTTTTT.

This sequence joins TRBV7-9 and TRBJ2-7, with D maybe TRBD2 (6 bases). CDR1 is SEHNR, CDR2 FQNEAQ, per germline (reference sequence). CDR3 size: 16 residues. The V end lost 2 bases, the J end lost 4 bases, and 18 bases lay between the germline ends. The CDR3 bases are TGTGCCAGCAGCTTACTCACTCAGGAGGGAGTTTACGAGCAGTACTTC. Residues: CASSLLTQEGVYEQYF. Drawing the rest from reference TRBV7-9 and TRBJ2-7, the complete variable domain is DTGVSQNPRHKITKRGQNVTFRCDPISEHNRLYWYRQTLGQGPEFLTYFQNEAQLEKSRLLSDRFSAERPKGSFSTLEIQRTEQGDSAMYLCASSLLTQEGVYEQYFGPGTRLTVT.

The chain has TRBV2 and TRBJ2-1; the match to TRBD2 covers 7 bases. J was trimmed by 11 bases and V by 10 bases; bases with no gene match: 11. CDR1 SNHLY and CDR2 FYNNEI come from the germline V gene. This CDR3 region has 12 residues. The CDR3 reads CATRREGLQQFF. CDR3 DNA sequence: TGTGCCACCAGGAGGGAGGGGCTTCAGCAGTTCTTC.